Below are 10 T cell receptor beta chains sequenced from a single sample in a study of STAT5B mutations in CD4+ large granular lymphocyte leukemia. Only in-frame clones appear in the TCRdb table, and some are missing; sequencing was by immunoSEQ multiplex PCR. Altogether approximately 35,000 clones are present, 76% being singletons, with the ten largest covering around 7%. Sequenced sample: CD4+ T cells from blood buffy coats. The source is a human donor in good health.

The chain couples TRBV9 to TRBJ2-1, with no clear D. CDR1 is SGDLS and CDR2 is YYNGEE in the germline V gene. Trimming cost V 0 bases and J 9 bases, with 16 bases left between them. This CDR3 is built from 15 residues. The CDR3 coding sequence is TGTGCCAGCAGCGTAGGCGGTAGGCCCTACGGTGAGCAGTTCTTC. Translating it yields CASSVGGRPYGEQFF.

This chain connects TRBV28 to TRBJ1-1; possible D gene TRBD1, 5 bases. Germline loops: CDR1 MDHEN, CDR2 SYDVKM. This CDR3 is built from 15 residues. V was trimmed by 3 bases and J by 4 bases, leaving 15 bases between them. The CDR3 sequence is CASSFWRGQGTEAFF. CDR3 DNA: TGTGCCAGCAGTTTTTGGAGGGGTCAGGGCACTGAAGCTTTCTTT.

V gene TRBV5-6 combines with J gene TRBJ2-3, with 10 nucleotides matching TRBD2. There are 16 residues in the CDR3. The junction had 8 bases not matched to a gene; V was cut back by 1 base and J by 6 bases. Looked up from germline, CDR1 is SGHDT and CDR2 is YYEEEE. The CDR3 is CASSLPASGSRDTQYF. The DNA of the CDR3 is TGTGCCAGCAGCTTGCCGGCTAGCGGGAGTAGGGATACGCAGTATTTT.

This chain joins TRBV19 and TRBJ2-2; D remains unclear. The CDR3 runs 16 residues. V lost 0 bases and J lost 0, with 8 bases in between. Looked up from germline, CDR1 is LNHDA and CDR2 is SQIVND (reference sequence). The CDR3 protein is CASSIDLRSNTGELFF. The CDR3 coding sequence is TGTGCCAGTAGTATAGACCTTAGATCGAACACCGGGGAGCTGTTTTTT. Full variable domain (missing parts from reference TRBV19 and TRBJ2-2): DGGITQSPKYLFRKEGQNVTLSCEQNLNHDAMYWYRQDPGQGLRLIYYSQIVNDFQKGDIAEGYSVSREKKESFPLTVTSAQKNPTAFYLCASSIDLRSNTGELFFGEGSRLTVL.

V gene TRBV10-3 combines with J gene TRBJ2-3; 12 bases line up with TRBD2. CDR1 is ENHRY, CDR2 SYGVKD, per germline. With V trimmed by 4 bases and J by 2 bases, 4 bases remained unmatched. The CDR3 spans 16 residues. CDR3 coding DNA: TGTGCCATCAGTGCGGGACTAGCGGGCCCCACAGATACGCAGTATTTT. Translated: CAISAGLAGPTDTQYF.

The chain links TRBV11-2 to TRBJ2-1; the D gene is possibly TRBD2 (7 bases). Germline CDR1 reads SGHAT; CDR2 reads FQNNGV. The CDR3 loop spans 16 amino acids. V was cut by 7 bases and J by 2 bases, with 18 bases left in between. The CDR3 DNA reads TGTGCCAGCACCTTTAGGGGGGGGTTCCCCTACAATGAGCAGTTCTTC. Translating gives CASTFRGGFPYNEQFF.

The chain couples TRBV18 to TRBJ2-2; no reliable D call. CDR1 KGHSH and CDR2 LQKENI come from the germline V gene. This CDR3 is built from 16 residues. Trimming removed 3 bases from V and 3 bases from J, with 14 bases in between. For the CDR3, the DNA is TGTGCCAGCTCACCCCTGATAGGGTCGGACACCGGGGAGCTGTTTTTT. Translation gives CASSPLIGSDTGELFF.

CDR3 bases: TGTGCCGGCCGGGGGGGCGCGGGCACTGAAGCTTTCTTT. Amino acids: CAGRGGAGTEAFF. The chain uses TRBV11-3 and TRBJ1-1; tentative D call: TRBD1 (6 bases). V lost 11 bases to trimming and J lost 4 bases, with 17 bases between them. Germline CDR1 SGHNT, CDR2 YENEEA. The CDR3 spans 13 residues.

This chain connects TRBV7-2 to TRBJ2-3; 9 nucleotides agree with TRBD1. The V and J ends lost 2 bases and 6 bases, in that order; junction bases with no gene match: 9. CDR3 length equals 16 residues. Germline V gene data show CDR1 as SGHTA and CDR2 as FQGNSA. CDR3 amino acids: CASSLRFDRGSDTQYF. Written as DNA, the CDR3 is TGTGCCAGCAGCTTAAGATTTGACAGGGGGTCGGATACGCAGTATTTT.

V and J are TRBV5-1 and TRBJ2-7, with D unresolved. CDR1 is SGHRS, CDR2 YFSETQ, per germline. V was cut by 0 bases and J by 3 bases, with 16 bases left in between. The CDR3 consists of 16 residues. CDR3 sequence reads: CASSLVTGSPNYEQYF. In DNA, the CDR3 is TGCGCCAGCAGCTTGGTTACGGGTTCCCCTAACTACGAGCAGTACTTC.